The clone carrying this TCR beta chain has at least ten counts. The antigen remains unidentified. The source of the sample is a study of T cells after yellow fever vaccination. Across the study: Low-cell-number fractions were prepared with SMART-Seq v4 Ultra Low Input. Overall study results and limits: Clonotypes shared by both compartments, CD4 and CD8, made up a small share.

TCR cDNA, made by 5'RACE template switching, carried an added universal primer site and UMIs. TCRdb redid the calling of the 5' RACE reads with MiXCR, one entry per CDR3 protein. Here the sample spans under 30,000 distinct CDR3 sequences, 5% being singletons. The V gene end was trimmed by 3 bases and the J gene end by 7 bases; junction bases not matched to a gene: 6. This CDR3 contains 14 residues. CDR1 and CDR2 (germline): SGHKS, YYEKEE (reference sequence). The source material was CD8+ T cells sorted from PBMCs, sampled 10 days after the yellow fever booster vaccination. The gene calls are TRBV5-5 and TRBJ1-5, with 8 bases matching TRBD1. The source is a man aged 25-45 years who received the YFV17D yellow fever vaccine. The CDR3 region has the DNA TGTGCCAGCAGCTATGGGACAGGAGGCCAGCCCCAGCATTTT. This sequence encodes CASSYGTGGQPQHF.